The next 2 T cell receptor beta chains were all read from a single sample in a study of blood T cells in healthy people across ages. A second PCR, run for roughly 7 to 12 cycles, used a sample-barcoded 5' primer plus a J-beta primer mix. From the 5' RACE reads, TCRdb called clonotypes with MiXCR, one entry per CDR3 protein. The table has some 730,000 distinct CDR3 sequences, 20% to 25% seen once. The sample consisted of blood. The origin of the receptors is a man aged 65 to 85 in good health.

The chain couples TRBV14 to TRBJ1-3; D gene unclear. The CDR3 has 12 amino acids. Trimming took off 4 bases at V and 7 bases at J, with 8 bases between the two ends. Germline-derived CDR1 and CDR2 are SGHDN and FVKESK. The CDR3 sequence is CASSLNQNTIYF. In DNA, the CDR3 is TGTGCCAGCAGCCTAAATCAGAACACCATATATTTT.

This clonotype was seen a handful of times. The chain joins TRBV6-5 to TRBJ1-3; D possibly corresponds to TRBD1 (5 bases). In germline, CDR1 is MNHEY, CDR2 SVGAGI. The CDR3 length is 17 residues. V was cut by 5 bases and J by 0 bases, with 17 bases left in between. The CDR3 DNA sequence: TGTGCCAGCAGTCCAACCGGGACGGATTTCTCTGGAAACACCATATATTTT. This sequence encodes CASSPTGTDFSGNTIYF.